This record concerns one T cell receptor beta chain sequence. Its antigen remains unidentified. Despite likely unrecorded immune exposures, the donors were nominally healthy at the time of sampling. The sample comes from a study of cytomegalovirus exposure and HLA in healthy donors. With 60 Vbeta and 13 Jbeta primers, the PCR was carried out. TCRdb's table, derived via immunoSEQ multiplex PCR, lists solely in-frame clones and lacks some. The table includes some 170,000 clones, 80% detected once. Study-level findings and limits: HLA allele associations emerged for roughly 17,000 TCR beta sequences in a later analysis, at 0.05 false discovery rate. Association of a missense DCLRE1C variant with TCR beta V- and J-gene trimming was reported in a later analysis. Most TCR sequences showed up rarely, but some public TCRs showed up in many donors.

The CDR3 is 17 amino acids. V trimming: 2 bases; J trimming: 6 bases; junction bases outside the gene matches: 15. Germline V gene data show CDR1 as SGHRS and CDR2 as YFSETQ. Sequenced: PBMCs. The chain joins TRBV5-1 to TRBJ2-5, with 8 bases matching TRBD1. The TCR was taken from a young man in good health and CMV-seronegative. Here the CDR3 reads CASSFQSLTGVVKTQYF. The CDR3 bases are TGCGCCAGCAGCTTCCAAAGCTTGACAGGGGTGGTAAAGACCCAGTACTTC.